This entry features one T cell receptor (beta chain) sequence. TCRdb's table, derived via immunoSEQ multiplex PCR, lists solely in-frame clones and lacks some. The table includes hundreds of thousands of clones, over 75% detected once. This sample is part of a study of shared T cell receptors in the human thymus. The CDR3 totals 14 residues. Trimming removed 1 base at V and 8 bases at J, with 12 bases between. CDR1 is SGHDN, CDR2 FVKESK, per germline. These data also featured in a second study, about human thymus T cells.

The clonotype originates from a boy under two years old with a congenital heart defect. The genes are TRBV14 and TRBJ2-1, with D maybe TRBD2 (5 bases). Sequences were obtained from thymocytes. Here the CDR3 DNA reads TGTGCCAGCAGCCAAGGAGGGAGCCCCGATGAGCAGTTCTTC. Translated: CASSQGGSPDEQFF.